This section outlines one T cell receptor (beta chain) sequence together with its context. What it binds is not known. The sample originates from a study of post-analysis software for immune sequencing data. For the study at large: Patients had relapsing-remitting, secondary progressive or progressive-relapsing multiple sclerosis; some lacked subtype.

Germline CDR1 SGHRS, CDR2 YFSETQ. There are 15 residues in the CDR3. Trimming stripped 0 bases from V and 6 bases from J, with 15 bases between. cDNA libraries for TCR beta contained unique molecular identifiers. Input populations of roughly 1 to 10 million T cells gave rise to approximately 500,000 cDNA molecules. TCRdb re-analysed the PCR reads in MiXCR, keeping a single row per CDR3 protein. Here the sample spans under 650,000 distinct CDR3 sequences, roughly 45% being singletons. Study-level results: Multiple sclerosis patients showed significantly lower normalized Chao1 diversity than controls did. Pronounced co-clustering by F measure was evident among identically batched samples. There were roughly 5 TRBV segments more frequent in patients than controls, and TRBV5-6, TRBV5-1 and TRBV20-1 were among them.

The chain employs TRBV5-1 and TRBJ1-2, with D possibly matching TRBD1 (5 bases). The sequence was obtained from a girl aged 10-17 years with multiple sclerosis. Sequenced material: blood. This CDR3 reads CASSLVRPGINGYTF. The CDR3 DNA follows: TGCGCCAGCAGCTTGGTAAGGCCAGGGATAAATGGCTACACCTTC.